This T cell receptor (beta chain) is drawn from a study of T cells in Graves' hyperthyroidism and ophthalmopathy. Across the whole study: Peripheral blood sampling occurred at initial diagnosis, before any treatment.

What was amplified from RNA transcripts were TCR beta CDR3 regions. Primed by the HTBI set, a first-round RT-PCR was run on the TCR CDR3. A single record per CDR3 protein comes from TCRdb applying MiXCR to the multiplex PCR reads. The data hold around 500,000 distinct CDR3 sequences, with 22% observed a single time. Thyroid ultrasound and orbital computed tomography, with clinical symptoms and serum thyroxine and TRAb, informed diagnoses. More than 9.5 ml fresh peripheral blood yielded the PBMCs. General study findings and limits: The majority of expanded thyroid clonotypes above 0.001 also appeared in blood.

The CDR3 length is 13 residues. Trimming cost V 5 bases and J 3 bases, with 10 bases left between them. With respect to this clonotype: Its antigen is undetermined. A much larger clone sits a single nucleotide away, making a read error possible.

The sequence derives from a woman aged 70-85 years with Graves' ophthalmopathy. The V and J genes are TRBV12-3 or TRBV12-4 and TRBJ1-1; possibly TRBD1 for D (5 bases). What was sequenced was blood. CDR3 DNA sequence: TGTGCCAGCAGTCACGGGGGGTACACTGAAGCTTTCTTT. Residues: CASSHGGYTEAFF.